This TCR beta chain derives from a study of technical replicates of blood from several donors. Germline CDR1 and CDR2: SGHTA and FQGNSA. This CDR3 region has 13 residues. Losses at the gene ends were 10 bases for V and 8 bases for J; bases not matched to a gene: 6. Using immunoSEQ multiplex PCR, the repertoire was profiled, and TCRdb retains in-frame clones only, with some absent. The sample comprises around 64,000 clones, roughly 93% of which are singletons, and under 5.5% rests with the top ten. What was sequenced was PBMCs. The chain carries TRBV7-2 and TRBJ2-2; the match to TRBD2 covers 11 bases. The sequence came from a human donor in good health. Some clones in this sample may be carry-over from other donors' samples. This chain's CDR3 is CAIRRLAGGELFF. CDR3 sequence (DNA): TGTGCCATCAGAAGACTAGCGGGAGGGGAGCTGTTTTTT.